A selection of T cell receptor beta chains follows, all from one sample in a study of blood T cell repertoires in COVID-19. Measured with immunoSEQ multiplex PCR; TCRdb has only the in-frame clones, and not every one. The sample includes some 290,000 clones, roughly 87% of them seen just once. Material: peripheral blood. Receptor source: a woman aged 45-59 years who had recovered from COVID-19. The CDR3 runs from the conserved cysteine through the conserved F or W. The order of the fields is D gene, J gene, V gene, clone size, CDR3 protein, CDR3 DNA. A D gene is named only where the DNA matches it firmly. Size is omitted from some rows. Given values are once, few, many or a class for expanded clones.

TRBD1	TRBJ2-1	TRBV11-1	NA	CASRNPGQGSDEQFF	TGTGCCAGCAGGAACCCGGGACAGGGGTCCGATGAGCAGTTCTTC
NA	TRBJ1-5	TRBV3-1/TRBV3-2	many	CASSLGGGGNQPQHF	TGTGCCAGCAGCCTGGGCGGGGGCGGCAATCAGCCCCAGCATTTT
NA	TRBJ1-1	TRBV5-1	NA	CASSLGAENTEAFF	TGCGCCAGCAGCTTGGGTGCAGAGAACACTGAAGCTTTCTTT
NA	TRBJ2-7	TRBV5-6	few	CASSLEDEQYF	TGTGCCAGCAGCCTTGAGGACGAGCAGTACTTC
NA	TRBJ1-1	TRBV29-1	NA	CSGSVATEAFF	TGCAGCGGGTCCGTAGCCACTGAAGCTTTCTTT
NA	TRBJ1-2	TRBV7-2	NA	CASSLTDGDFGYTF	TGTGCCAGCAGCTTAACGGACGGGGATTTTGGCTACACCTTC
NA	TRBJ1-2	TRBV6-2/TRBV6-3	once	CASSYSRRDNYGYTF	TGTGCCAGCAGTTACAGTAGGAGGGACAACTATGGCTACACCTTC
NA	TRBJ2-1	TRBV10-2	NA	CASYPGPGSSYNEQFF	TGCGCCAGCTACCCTGGACCCGGGAGCTCCTACAATGAGCAGTTCTTC
NA	TRBJ1-1	TRBV6-5	NA	CASSYSARNTEAFF	TGTGCCAGCAGTTACTCGGCCAGGAACACTGAAGCTTTCTTT
NA	TRBJ1-1	TRBV13	NA	CASSLGTIFTEAFF	TGTGCCAGCAGCTTAGGGACTATATTTACTGAAGCTTTCTTT
TRBD1	TRBJ1-2	TRBV7-9	NA	CASSLGDRGATAGYTF	TGTGCCAGCAGCTTAGGGGACAGGGGGGCGACGGCTGGCTACACCTTC
NA	TRBJ2-5	TRBV7-8	once	CASSLFGGTEETQYF	TGTGCCAGCAGCTTATTTGGAGGGACGGAAGAGACCCAGTACTTC
TRBD1	TRBJ1-4	TRBV19	NA	CASRQTGGSEKLFF	TGTGCCAGTAGACAGACAGGGGGGAGTGAAAAACTGTTTTTT
NA	TRBJ1-3	TRBV2	NA	CASRDNLDSGNTIYF	TGTGCCAGCAGGGACAACTTAGACTCTGGAAACACCATATATTTT
NA	TRBJ2-5	TRBV19	NA	CASSMTDRWETQYF	TGTGCCAGTAGCATGACCGACAGGTGGGAGACCCAGTACTTC
NA	TRBJ2-7	TRBV7-9	NA	CASSIGEDHAYEQYF	TGTGCCAGCAGCATTGGGGAGGACCACGCCTACGAGCAGTACTTC
TRBD1	TRBJ2-3	TRBV6-6	NA	CASSGLGTGGADTQYF	TGTGCCAGCAGCGGACTCGGGACAGGAGGGGCAGATACGCAGTATTTT
NA	TRBJ1-4	TRBV7-2	NA	CASSLRGVGEKLFF	TGTGCCAGCAGCCTACGGGGGGTTGGGGAAAAACTGTTTTTT
NA	TRBJ1-1	TRBV27	NA	CASSFGGREAFF	TGTGCCAGCAGTTTCGGGGGGCGTGAAGCTTTCTTT
NA	TRBJ2-1	TRBV11-2	NA	CASSVTLAGYNEQFF	TGTGCCAGCAGCGTAACTCTCGCCGGGTACAATGAGCAGTTCTTC
TRBD1	TRBJ1-1	TRBV27	NA	CASNQLTGTGVAEAFF	TGTGCCAGCAACCAACTCACCGGGACAGGGGTGGCTGAAGCTTTCTTT
NA	TRBJ1-2	TRBV2	NA	CASVGDTTNYGYTF	TGTGCCAGCGTAGGGGACACGACTAACTATGGCTACACCTTC
TRBD1	TRBJ2-7	TRBV5-1	NA	CASSWGTGTSYEQYF	TGCGCCAGCAGCTGGGGGACAGGGACCTCCTACGAGCAGTACTTC
NA	TRBJ1-1	TRBV6-5	NA	CASSYIGSYMNTEAFF	TGTGCCAGCAGTTACATTGGCAGTTACATGAACACTGAAGCTTTCTTT
NA	TRBJ2-7	TRBV30	NA	CAWRRINEQYF	TGTGCCTGGAGGAGGATCAACGAGCAGTACTTC
TRBD1	TRBJ1-2	TRBV28	once	CASSWDSEPYGYTF	TGTGCCAGCAGCTGGGACAGTGAGCCCTATGGCTACACCTTC
TRBD1	TRBJ1-1	TRBV7-2	NA	CASSWGTGKAFF	TGTGCCAGCAGCTGGGGGACAGGGAAAGCTTTCTTT
NA	TRBJ2-7	TRBV28	NA	CASRLTPREQYF	TGTGCCAGCAGGTTGACACCACGCGAGCAGTACTTC
NA	TRBJ1-6	TRBV4-3	NA	CASSPRDLGVSSPLHF	TGCGCCAGCAGCCCTCGGGACTTAGGAGTGAGCTCACCCCTCCACTTT
NA	TRBJ1-2	TRBV20-1	NA	CSATEPGGGYYGYTF	TGCAGTGCTACTGAACCCGGAGGCGGCTACTATGGCTACACCTTC
TRBD1	TRBJ1-6	TRBV18	NA	CASSPGSQGANSPLHF	TGTGCCAGCTCACCAGGTTCTCAGGGGGCAAATTCACCCCTCCACTTT
NA	TRBJ2-5	TRBV6-5	NA	CASTPGQQETQYF	TGTGCCAGCACCCCGGGACAACAAGAGACCCAGTACTTC
TRBD2	TRBJ2-1	TRBV5-1	NA	CASSLQGLAGGPGEQFF	TGCGCCAGCAGCCTGCAGGGACTAGCGGGAGGGCCGGGTGAGCAGTTCTTC
TRBD1	TRBJ2-7	TRBV4-3	NA	CASATLGTGNYEQYF	TGCGCCAGCGCAACCCTCGGGACAGGGAACTACGAGCAGTACTTC
NA	TRBJ1-1	TRBV12-3/TRBV12-4	NA	CASSLFRGNEAFF	TGTGCCAGCAGTTTATTTCGGGGAAATGAAGCTTTCTTT
TRBD1	TRBJ1-4	TRBV28	NA	CASSLVGQGLEKLFF	TGTGCCAGCAGTTTAGTGGGACAGGGACTGGAAAAACTGTTTTTT
TRBD2	TRBJ2-1	TRBV19	NA	CASSSAGARNEQFF	TGTGCCAGTAGTAGCGCGGGAGCCAGGAATGAGCAGTTCTTC